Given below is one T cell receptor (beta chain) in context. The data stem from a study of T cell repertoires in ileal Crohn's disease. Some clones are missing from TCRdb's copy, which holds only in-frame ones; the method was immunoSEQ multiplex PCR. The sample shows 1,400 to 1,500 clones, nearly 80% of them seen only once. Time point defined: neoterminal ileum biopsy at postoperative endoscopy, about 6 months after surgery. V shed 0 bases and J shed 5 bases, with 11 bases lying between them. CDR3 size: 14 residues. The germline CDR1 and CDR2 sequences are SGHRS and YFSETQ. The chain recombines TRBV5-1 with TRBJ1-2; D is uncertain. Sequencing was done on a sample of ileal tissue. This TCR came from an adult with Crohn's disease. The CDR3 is CASSLGSEGYGYTF. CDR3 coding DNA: TGCGCCAGCAGCTTGGGCAGCGAGGGTTATGGCTACACCTTC.